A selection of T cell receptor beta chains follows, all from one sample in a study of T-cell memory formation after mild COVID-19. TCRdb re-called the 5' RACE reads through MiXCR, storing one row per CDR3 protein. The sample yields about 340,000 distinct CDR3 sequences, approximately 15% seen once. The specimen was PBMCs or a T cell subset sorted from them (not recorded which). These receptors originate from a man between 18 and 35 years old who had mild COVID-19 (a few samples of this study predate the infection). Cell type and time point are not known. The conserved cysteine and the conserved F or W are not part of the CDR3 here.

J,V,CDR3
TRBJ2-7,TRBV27,ASSLSDRGSYEQY
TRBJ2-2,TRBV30,AWSDQGAGELF
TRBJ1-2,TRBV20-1,SASSGLYGYT
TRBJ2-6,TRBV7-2,ASSSTDRLT
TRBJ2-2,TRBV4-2,ASSQEPGGAAGELF
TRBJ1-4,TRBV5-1,ASSKGDRGVGEKLF
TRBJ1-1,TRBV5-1,ASSLAVGNTEAF
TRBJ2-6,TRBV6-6,ASSYSYSPSGANVLT
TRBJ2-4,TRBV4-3,ASSQDRPSGGFGNIQY
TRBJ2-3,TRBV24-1,ATSESGDTQY
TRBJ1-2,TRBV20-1,SARDYSQYGYT
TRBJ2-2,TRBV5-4,ASSLTSGGAVTGELF
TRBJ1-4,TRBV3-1,ASSRDRATNEKLF
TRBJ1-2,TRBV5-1,ASSLMFQTDYGYT
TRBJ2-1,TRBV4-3,ASSRTAAGLVSYNEQF
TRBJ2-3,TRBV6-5,ASSYLQPSTDTQY
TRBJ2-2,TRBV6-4,ASSDAGPPNTGELF
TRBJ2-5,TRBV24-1,ATSGPGQHQETQY
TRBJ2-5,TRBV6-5,ASNRLGETQY
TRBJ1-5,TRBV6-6,ASSPGQGRIWQPQH
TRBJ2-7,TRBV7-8,ASSGDISYEQY
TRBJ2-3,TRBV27,ASSLDQAGDTQY
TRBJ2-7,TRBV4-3,ASSRDSVTSREQY
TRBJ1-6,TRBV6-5,ASSYGRGRPFH
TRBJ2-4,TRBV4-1,ASSQESGLTVKNIQY
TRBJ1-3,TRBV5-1,ARRGPTACGNTIY
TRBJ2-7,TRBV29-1,SVEGAAGYEQY
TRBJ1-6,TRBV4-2,ASSQGSLDNFSPLH
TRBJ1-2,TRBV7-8,ASSPPGQGFYGYT
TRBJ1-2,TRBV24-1,ATSNRGAEGYT
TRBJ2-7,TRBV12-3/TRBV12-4,ASSPLGGQGGSYEQY
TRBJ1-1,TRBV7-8,ASSLSVGRGWTEAF